The 21 T cell receptor beta chains below come from one sample, sequenced in a study of patients and donors after allogeneic stem cell transplantation. TCRdb recomputed calls from the RT-PCR reads with MiXCR, one row per CDR3 protein. The table lists about a million distinct CDR3 sequences, roughly 18% of them singletons. Sequenced: blood, either unsorted or a sorted T cell fraction (not recorded which). The source of these receptors is a human donor who was either an allogeneic HSCT recipient or a stem cell or donor lymphocyte infusion donor (not recorded which). It is not recorded whose cells these are; they may come from a transplant donor.

The gene calls are TRBV6-5 and TRBJ1-5; D is undetermined. Trimming removed 1 base at V and 4 bases at J, with 8 bases between. The CDR3 runs 14 residues. Germline V gives CDR1 MNHEY, CDR2 SVGAGI. The CDR3 coding sequence is TGTGCCAGCAGTTACTTGGCTGGGAATCAGCCCCAGCATTTT. Amino acids: CASSYLAGNQPQHF.

J is TRBJ1-5 and V is TRBV20-1; D not certain. The germline gives CDR1 DFQATT, CDR2 SNEGSKA (reference sequence). The V end lost 6 bases, the J end lost 5 bases, and 11 bases lay between the germline ends. This CDR3 contains 12 residues. The CDR3, as DNA: TGCAGTGCCGTGGATGGGGATCAGCCCCAGCATTTT. Translating gives CSAVDGDQPQHF.

This chain links TRBV5-1 with TRBJ2-1, with 7 bases matching TRBD1. V dropped 2 bases and J dropped 8; count of bases not matched to a gene: 4. Germline V CDR1 and CDR2: SGHRS, YFSETQ. The CDR3 is 13 amino acids. CDR3 loop: CASSFGQGDEQFF. The DNA for the CDR3 is TGCGCCAGCAGCTTCGGGCAGGGGGATGAGCAGTTCTTC.

This clonotype showed up just a few times. The gene calls are TRBV11-3 and TRBJ2-1, with D uncertain. V gave up 6 bases and J gave up 5 bases, with 11 bases separating them. The CDR3 extends over 13 amino acids. The germline V gene encodes CDR1 SGHNT and CDR2 YENEEA. CDR3 residues: CASRSVINNEQFF. In nucleotides, the CDR3 is TGTGCCAGCAGGAGCGTTATCAACAATGAGCAGTTCTTC.

At least ten counts were recorded for this clonotype. The chain couples TRBV4-3 to TRBJ2-7; D ambiguous. This CDR3 is built from 15 residues. CDR1 is LGHNA, CDR2 YSLEER, per germline. V was cut by 0 bases and J by 1 base, with 10 bases left in between. CDR3 in amino acids: CASSQEVWGSYEQYF. The CDR3 DNA sequence: TGCGCCAGCAGCCAAGAGGTGTGGGGTTCCTACGAGCAGTACTTC.

Many counts were recorded for this clonotype. V gene TRBV29-1 combines with J gene TRBJ1-2; D perhaps matches TRBD1 (6 bases). CDR3 size: 15 residues. Germline CDR1 and CDR2: SQVTM and ANQGSEA. The ends were cut back, 6 bases at V and 6 bases at J, with 23 bases in the middle. CDR3 loop: CSVQPYRVDRNGYTF. CDR3 bases: TGCAGCGTCCAACCATACAGGGTTGATCGGAATGGCTACACCTTC.

J is TRBJ2-3 and V is TRBV6-1; TRBD2 agrees at 8 bases. The CDR3 runs 16 residues. Looked up from germline, CDR1 is MNHNS and CDR2 is SASEGT. J gave up 0 bases and V 6 bases, and 8 bases lay outside the gene matches. This CDR3 is CASSRGGVTSTDTQYF. CDR3 DNA sequence: TGTGCCAGCAGCCGGGGGGGCGTAACTAGCACAGATACGCAGTATTTT.

V and J are TRBV4-3 and TRBJ1-1, with D possibly TRBD1 on 6 matching bases. Looked up from germline, CDR1 is LGHNA and CDR2 is YSLEER. The CDR3 is 13 amino acids. Deletions cut 2 bases from V and 10 bases from J, with 14 bases between. The CDR3 is CASSQNYREGAFF. DNA of the CDR3: TGCGCCAGCAGCCAAAACTACAGGGAAGGAGCTTTCTTT.

This clonotype was seen a few times. The rearrangement uses TRBV20-1 and TRBJ2-7; TRBD1 or TRBD2 may be the D gene (5 bases each). CDR1 is DFQATT and CDR2 is SNEGSKA in the germline V gene (reference sequence). Between the trimmed V and J ends, which lost 6 bases and 0 bases, there was a span of 15 bases. This CDR3 region has 14 residues. The CDR3 sequence is CSARPGRSSYEQYF. The DNA of the CDR3 is TGCAGTGCGAGACCGGGACGGAGCTCCTACGAGCAGTACTTC.

CDR3 bases: TGCAGCGTTGAAGGGTCCAGGAGCTACGAGCAGTACTTC. Translated: CSVEGSRSYEQYF. The J gene is TRBJ2-7, the V gene TRBV29-1; no reliable D call. CDR1 is SQVTM, CDR2 ANQGSEA, per germline. CDR3 length: 13 residues. The V gene lost 1 base and the J gene lost 3 bases, with 10 bases spanning the gap.

This rearrangement joins TRBV5-6 to TRBJ1-5, with 7 bases lining up with TRBD1. The J segment lost 3 bases and the V segment lost 0 bases, leaving 3 bases of the junction unmatched. CDR3 length: 15 residues. Germline V CDR1 and CDR2: SGHDT, YYEEEE. The CDR3 bases are TGTGCCAGCAGCTTGGGGGGACAGCCCAATCAGCCCCAGCATTTT. It is translated as CASSLGGQPNQPQHF. Based on the CDR3 plus reference TRBV5-6 and TRBJ1-5, the full variable domain is DAGVTQSPTHLIKTRGQQVTLRCSPKSGHDTVSWYQQALGQGPQFIFQYYEEEERQRGNFPDRFSGHQFPNYSSELNVNALLLGDSALYLCASSLGGQPNQPQHFGDGTRLSIL.

This clonotype appeared many times. The rearrangement uses TRBV20-1 and TRBJ2-3; TRBD2 agrees at 11 bases. The ends lost 5 bases at V and 2 bases at J; junction bases unmatched: 6. CDR1 DFQATT and CDR2 SNEGSKA come from the germline V gene (reference sequence). The CDR3 totals 15 residues. The CDR3, as DNA: TGCAGTGCTGGGGGGACTAGCGGATTCACAGATACGCAGTATTTT. Its translation is CSAGGTSGFTDTQYF.

This chain connects TRBV9 to TRBJ2-3; 11 nucleotides align to TRBD2. This CDR3 has 17 residues. CDR1 and CDR2 from the germline V gene are SGDLS and YYNGEE. The V segment lost 0 bases and the J segment 1 base; nucleotides outside the gene matches: 4. Written as DNA, the CDR3 is TGTGCCAGCAGCGTAGCAGGGACTAGCGGACGCACAGATACGCAGTATTTT. Its protein is CASSVAGTSGRTDTQYF.

This clonotype was seen only a few times. The V and J genes are TRBV12-3 or TRBV12-4 and TRBJ2-6; D gene uncertain. The CDR3 covers 15 residues. V shed 5 bases and J shed 4 bases, with 12 bases lying between them. Written as DNA, the CDR3 is TGTGCCAGCAGTCCCGGGTCGACAGGGGCCAACGTCCTGACTTTC. Protein: CASSPGSTGANVLTF.

V gene TRBV13 combines with J gene TRBJ2-3; no clear D gene. This CDR3 is 17 amino acids long. Germline-derived CDR1 and CDR2 are PRHDT and FYEKMQ (reference sequence). Trimming shortened V by 5 bases and J by 3 bases, and 21 bases separated the two germline ends. As DNA, the CDR3 is TGTGCCAGCAGCCCCGACTCGGCAGTAGGAGAGACAGATACGCAGTATTTT. This sequence encodes CASSPDSAVGETDTQYF.

This clonotype was found a few times. This chain links TRBV12-3 or TRBV12-4 with TRBJ2-2; no reliable D call. The CDR3 is made up of 16 amino acids. Trimming removed 4 bases at V and 6 bases at J, with 18 bases between. The CDR3 region is CASSSPPELNSGELFF. The CDR3 DNA is TGTGCCAGCAGTTCACCACCGGAGCTTAACTCCGGGGAGCTGTTTTTT.

J is TRBJ2-5 and V is TRBV2, with TRBD1 matching 8 bases. The CDR3 has 13 residues. Germline V gene data show CDR1 as SNHLY and CDR2 as FYNNEI. Unmatched junction bases numbered 3, after V lost 7 bases and J lost 2 bases. This CDR3 is CASTGGQQETQYF. In DNA form, the CDR3 reads TGTGCCAGCACAGGGGGCCAGCAAGAGACCCAGTACTTC.

The table lists this clonotype with a few counts. Written as DNA, the CDR3 is TGTGCCAGCAGTTTGATGAGGGGCAGGGAGACCCAGTACTTC. Translation: CASSLMRGRETQYF. This sequence joins TRBV12-3 or TRBV12-4 and TRBJ2-5; either TRBD1 or TRBD2 may fit D (5 bases each). The CDR3 is made up of 14 amino acids. The V end lost 3 bases, the J end lost 5 bases, and 13 bases lay between the germline ends.

This chain links TRBV10-3 with TRBJ2-5; 9 nucleotides agree with TRBD2. The ends lost 7 bases at V and 0 bases at J; junction bases unmatched: 9. Germline CDR1 ENHRY, CDR2 SYGVKD. The CDR3 has 16 residues. As DNA, the CDR3 is TGTGCCATCACGCTAGCGGGATGTACCAACCAAGAGACCCAGTACTTC. This codes for CAITLAGCTNQETQYF.

This clonotype was seen a few times. The gene calls are TRBV6-5 and TRBJ2-7; 12 bases agree with TRBD1. V lost 4 bases and J lost 6; bases outside the gene matches: 7. The length of the CDR3 is 15 residues. CDR1 and CDR2 from the germline V gene are MNHEY and SVGAGI. In nucleotides, the CDR3 is TGTGCCAGCAGTTCTCCGGGACAGGGGGCATTCGAGCAGTACTTC. It specifies CASSSPGQGAFEQYF.

This clonotype has just a few counts. The CDR3 DNA is TGTGCCAGCAGCCAGGACGGGTACTACGAGCAGTACTTC. Protein product: CASSQDGYYEQYF. The V gene is TRBV7-2, the J gene TRBJ2-7; D gene uncertain. This CDR3 comprises 13 residues. Trimming took 5 bases from V and 3 from J, leaving 11 bases between them. From germline, CDR1 is SGHTA and CDR2 FQGNSA.